A selection of T cell receptor beta chains follows, all from one sample in a study of T-cell reconstitution after alpha-beta-depleted transplantation in children. TCRdb re-called the PCR reads through MiXCR, storing one row per CDR3 protein. The sample carries 490,000 or so distinct CDR3 sequences, around 13% recorded once. The starting material was PBMCs from the stem cell graft donor, obtained from the stem cell graft. These receptor sequences come from a human donor who donated a stem cell graft to a child with combined immunodeficiency. The CDR3 runs from the conserved cysteine through the conserved F or W. D genes are given only for firm matches. Some rows have no size entry. The others give once, few or many, or a class for an expanded clone.

CDR3nt	CDR3aa	v_gene	d_gene	abundance	j_gene
TGCGCCAGCAGCCAAGATACATTGAGCGGGGGTTCTAGCTCCTACGAGCAGTACTTC	CASSQDTLSGGSSSYEQYF	TRBV4-1	TRBD2	few	TRBJ2-7
TGTGCCAGCAGCGACGGGGGGCACACTGAAGCTTTCTTT	CASSDGGHTEAFF	TRBV12-3/TRBV12-4	-	many	TRBJ1-1
TGCAGTGCTAGAGACTACAGGGGAGTGAACACTGAAGCTTTCTTT	CSARDYRGVNTEAFF	TRBV20-1	TRBD1	few	TRBJ1-1
TGTGCCAGCAGCAAATCTGCGGGGGAACGACCTCCCTACAATGAGCAGTTCTTC	CASSKSAGERPPYNEQFF	TRBV21-1	-	-	TRBJ2-1
TGTGCCAGCAGGGTCTGGGGCGGGGAGCTGTTTTTT	CASRVWGGELFF	TRBV12-3/TRBV12-4	-	-	TRBJ2-2
TGCGCCAGCAGCTCGGGGCCGGGTATCGATGAAAAACTGTTTTTT	CASSSGPGIDEKLFF	TRBV5-1	-	few	TRBJ1-4
TGTGCCAGCAGCCTAACAGGGGTTGATTTGGGTGTGAAAAACACTGAAGCTTTCTTT	CASSLTGVDLGVKNTEAFF	TRBV13	TRBD1	-	TRBJ1-1
TGTGCCAGCAGTTCCGGGACAGCGACTGAAGCTTTCTTT	CASSSGTATEAFF	TRBV12-3/TRBV12-4	TRBD1	many	TRBJ1-1
TGCAGCGTCATAGAATACAATGAGCAGTTCTTC	CSVIEYNEQFF	TRBV29-1	-	many	TRBJ2-1
TGTGCCAGCAGTTTATTCGGGGTACCCTCCTACGAGCAGTACTTC	CASSLFGVPSYEQYF	TRBV27	-	few	TRBJ2-7
TGTGCCAGCAGCACTGGCAGGTTCTCCTACGAGCAGTACTTC	CASSTGRFSYEQYF	TRBV9	-	few	TRBJ2-7
TGTGCCAGCAGCCAAGGCGGAATCGGCCAAGATACGCAGTATTTT	CASSQGGIGQDTQYF	TRBV3-1	-	-	TRBJ2-3
TGTGCCAGCAGTCAACAGGGCGGGAGCACTGAAGCTTTCTTT	CASSQQGGSTEAFF	TRBV6-1	-	-	TRBJ1-1
TGCGCCAGCAGCCGCTCTGGGGCCAACGTCCTGACTTTC	CASSRSGANVLTF	TRBV5-1	-	many	TRBJ2-6
TGTGCCAGCAGCCCACACACAGGTTCCTACGAGCAGTACTTC	CASSPHTGSYEQYF	TRBV7-8	-	-	TRBJ2-7
TGTGCCAGCAGTTACGACAGACGCAATCAGCCCCAGCATTTT	CASSYDRRNQPQHF	TRBV12-3/TRBV12-4	-	-	TRBJ1-5
TGTGCCAGCAGCTTAGCGCTAATCCAGAACACCGGGGAGCTGTTTTTT	CASSLALIQNTGELFF	TRBV7-2	-	many	TRBJ2-2
TGTGCCAGCAGCGTAGACGGGAGCACTGAAGCTTTCTTT	CASSVDGSTEAFF	TRBV9	-	many	TRBJ1-1
TGTGCCAGCAGTTTCTATGGCCCAGATACGCAGTATTTT	CASSFYGPDTQYF	TRBV12-3/TRBV12-4	-	-	TRBJ2-3
TGCAGTGCTAGAGATCGCCTCGGGGGAGATGTGGATACGCAGTATTTT	CSARDRLGGDVDTQYF	TRBV20-1	-	many	TRBJ2-3
TGCGCCAGCAGCTTGACTAGACATAACAATGAGCAGTTCTTC	CASSLTRHNNEQFF	TRBV5-1	-	many	TRBJ2-1
TGTGCCAGCAGCCCCCCCCGGTGGCGGGACTATGGCTACACCTTC	CASSPPRWRDYGYTF	TRBV7-9	-	few	TRBJ1-2
TGCGCCAGCAGCCAAGATCATTGGGTTTCCAATCAGCCCCAGCATTTT	CASSQDHWVSNQPQHF	TRBV4-3	-	few	TRBJ1-5
TGTGCCAGCAGCCTAGCCCGGGCTAGCGGGAGTAATACCGGGGAGCTGTTTTTT	CASSLARASGSNTGELFF	TRBV11-1	TRBD2	few	TRBJ2-2
TGTGCCAGCCCTCCCGAGGAGGGGAACACTGAAGCTTTCTTT	CASPPEEGNTEAFF	TRBV7-9	-	few	TRBJ1-1
TGTGCCAGCAGCCCATCGGACGGCCGGTCCTACGAGCAGTACTTC	CASSPSDGRSYEQYF	TRBV11-2	-	-	TRBJ2-7
TGTGCCAGCTCACCACAGGGTAGGAATCAGCCCCAGCATTTT	CASSPQGRNQPQHF	TRBV18	-	few	TRBJ1-5
TGTGCCAGCAGCTTAGGAGCGCTGGAGACCCAGTACTTC	CASSLGALETQYF	TRBV7-9	-	-	TRBJ2-5
TGCAGCGGTCGCTCAGGGGGCGGTGGAAACACCATATATTTT	CSGRSGGGGNTIYF	TRBV29-1	TRBD1	many	TRBJ1-3
TGCAGTGCTAGCGTGTCAGATACGCAGTATTTT	CSASVSDTQYF	TRBV20-1	-	-	TRBJ2-3
TGTGCCAGCAGCTCCCGGACAGGGAGAACCGGGGAGCTGTTTTTT	CASSSRTGRTGELFF	TRBV9	TRBD1	many	TRBJ2-2
TGTGCCAGCAGCCGTCCCCCTAGAATGGCTTACAATGAGCAGTTCTTC	CASSRPPRMAYNEQFF	TRBV27	-	-	TRBJ2-1
TGTGCCAGCAGCTTGTCCGGGACGGACTCCCCAAACGAGCAGTACTTC	CASSLSGTDSPNEQYF	TRBV7-9	-	-	TRBJ2-7
TGTGCCAGCAGTTTTTCAGGAGTCAAGGCTTTCTTT	CASSFSGVKAFF	TRBV27	-	-	TRBJ1-1
TGTGCCAGCAGCTCGGGACAGATTCAGCCCCAGCATTTT	CASSSGQIQPQHF	TRBV7-9	TRBD1	few	TRBJ1-5
TGTGCCAGCAGTTATTCGTATAGCGGGAGGCCCCACAATGAGCAGTTCTTC	CASSYSYSGRPHNEQFF	TRBV6-9	TRBD2	-	TRBJ2-1
TGTGCCAGCATCCCGAAAGAGACAGGGACTCGGGTGGAACTGTTTTTT	CASIPKETGTRVELFF	TRBV7-9	TRBD1	-	TRBJ1-4
TGTGCCATCAGTGAGTCGGGGCAGCGGGAGACCCAGTACTTC	CAISESGQRETQYF	TRBV10-3	-	few	TRBJ2-5
TGTGCCAGCAGCCCCATTCCCTACGAGCAGTACTTC	CASSPIPYEQYF	TRBV12-3/TRBV12-4	-	-	TRBJ2-7